A single sample is the source of the 27 T cell receptor beta chains below, sequenced in a study of blood T cell repertoires in COVID-19. Using immunoSEQ multiplex PCR, the repertoire was profiled, and TCRdb retains in-frame clones only, with some absent. Of 100,000 or so clones listed, 75% to 95% are singletons. The material sequenced was peripheral blood. The receptor set was obtained from a human donor with active COVID-19. The donor label of this sample is uncertain.

This clone was counted between two and nine times. V is TRBV19 and J is TRBJ1-5; the match to TRBD1 covers 10 bases. Germline lookup yields CDR1 LNHDA and CDR2 SQIVND (reference sequence). CDR3 length equals 17 residues. After removal of 5 bases from V and 6 bases from J, the junction contained 13 bases not matched to a gene. The CDR3 region has the DNA TGTGCCAGTAGTGGAAGACAGGGGGCGATAAGAGGTCAGCCCCAGCATTTT. It codes for CASSGRQGAIRGQPQHF.

The chain links TRBV6-5 to TRBJ1-5, with a possible D match to TRBD1 (6 bases). The CDR3 is 15 amino acids. V lost 6 bases and J 4 bases, leaving 16 bases between the germline ends. The germline V gene encodes CDR1 MNHEY and CDR2 SVGAGI. The CDR3 here is CASRTAGAYNQPQHF. The CDR3, as DNA: TGTGCCAGCAGGACGGCGGGGGCCTATAATCAGCCCCAGCATTTT.

The chain links TRBV24-1 to TRBJ2-3; 7 bases are shared with TRBD2. This CDR3 spans 14 amino acids. The V and J ends lost 4 bases and 0 bases, in that order; junction bases with no gene match: 0. Germline V CDR1 and CDR2: KGHDR, SFDVKD. The CDR3 is CATSERGSTDTQYF. The CDR3 nucleotides read TGTGCCACCAGTGAGCGGGGGAGCACAGATACGCAGTATTTT.

The V and J genes are TRBV19 and TRBJ1-2; unclear D gene. This CDR3 spans 12 amino acids. Trimming stripped 1 base from V and 5 bases from J, with 5 bases between. Germline lookup yields CDR1 LNHDA and CDR2 SQIVND (reference sequence). CDR3 protein: CASSIGEYGYTF. The CDR3 DNA is TGTGCCAGTAGTATAGGAGAATATGGCTACACCTTC.

This clone was seen a single time. V and J are TRBV6-5 and TRBJ1-6; the match to TRBD1 covers 7 bases. Trimming removed 5 bases from V and 7 bases from J; junction bases left unmatched: 5. Germline V lookup: CDR1 MNHEY, CDR2 SVGAGI. The CDR3 totals 14 residues. The CDR3 bases are TGTGCCAGCAGTCGACAGGGAGTAAATTCACCCCTCCACTTT. Protein: CASSRQGVNSPLHF.

The rearrangement uses TRBV6-2 or TRBV6-3 and TRBJ1-3; D unclear. The germline V gene has CDR1 MNHEY and CDR2 SVGEGT. V lost 6 bases, J lost 0 bases, and 18 bases lay in between. The CDR3 consists of 17 residues. Here the CDR3 reads CASSPIKGSTSGNTIYF. CDR3 nucleotide sequence: TGTGCCAGCAGCCCTATCAAAGGGAGCACCTCTGGAAACACCATATATTTT.

This rearrangement joins TRBV5-1 to TRBJ1-1; TRBD1 might be the D (5 bases). The length of the CDR3 is 14 residues. The V and J ends lost 4 bases and 0 bases respectively, with 10 bases between them. The germline CDR1 and CDR2 sequences are SGHRS and YFSETQ. The CDR3 protein is CASSPGTLNTEAFF. The CDR3 DNA reads as TGCGCCAGCAGCCCCGGGACTCTGAACACTGAAGCTTTCTTT.

In its sample, this clone was seen once. V and J are TRBV19 and TRBJ1-5, with TRBD1 as a possible D gene (5 bases). The CDR3 is 15 residues long. In germline, CDR1 is LNHDA, CDR2 SQIVND (reference sequence). V was clipped by 3 bases and J by 3 bases, with 12 bases between them. The CDR3 sequence is CASSIGQGNNQPQHF. The CDR3 bases are TGTGCCAGTAGTATCGGCCAGGGAAACAATCAGCCCCAGCATTTT.

The chain recombines TRBV29-1 with TRBJ2-2; 7 bases map to TRBD1. This CDR3 comprises 14 residues. From germline, CDR1 is SQVTM and CDR2 ANQGSEA. V was clipped by 7 bases and J by 4 bases; unmatched bases: 9. This chain's CDR3 is CSARGTGVTGELFF. For the CDR3, the DNA is TGCAGCGCGCGTGGAACAGGGGTCACCGGGGAGCTGTTTTTT.

V gene TRBV6-2 or TRBV6-3 combines with J gene TRBJ1-2; TRBD1 might be the D (6 bases). The CDR3 covers 13 residues. Germline V CDR1 and CDR2: MNHEY, SVGEGT. The V and J ends lost 2 bases and 5 bases respectively, with 9 bases between them. CDR3 sequence reads: CASSYGTPYGYTF. CDR3 nucleotide sequence: TGTGCCAGCAGTTACGGGACACCGTATGGCTACACCTTC.

The chain employs TRBV27 and TRBJ2-3; TRBD1 aligns across 7 bases. The CDR3 is 16 amino acids. CDR1 is MNHEY, CDR2 SMNVEV, per germline (reference sequence). V trimming: 6 bases; J trimming: 2 bases; junction bases outside the gene matches: 11. CDR3 region: CASRFMGQLYTDTQYF. DNA for the CDR3: TGTGCCAGCAGATTTATGGGACAGCTTTACACAGATACGCAGTATTTT.

V usage is TRBV20-1 and J usage is TRBJ2-7; TRBD1 matches at 8 bases. Losses at the gene ends were 3 bases for V and 3 bases for J; bases not matched to a gene: 19. Germline V gene sequence: CDR1 DFQATT, CDR2 SNEGSKA (reference sequence). The CDR3 covers 18 residues. DNA for the CDR3: TGCAGTGCTAGTGCCGGGACAGGCACCCTTCCATCTCTCTACGAGCAGTACTTC. Translating gives CSASAGTGTLPSLYEQYF.

The genes are TRBV18 and TRBJ1-4; tentatively, D is TRBD1 (6 bases). Trimming removed 3 bases at V and 8 bases at J, with 16 bases between. CDR3 length: 15 residues. CDR1 and CDR2 (germline): KGHSH, LQKENI. CDR3 DNA: TGTGCCAGCTCACCCCGTGGGGGGGCTCGGGAAAAACTGTTTTTT. Its translation: CASSPRGGAREKLFF.

This chain links TRBV9 with TRBJ2-7; 10 nucleotides align to TRBD2. V lost 4 bases, J lost 4 bases, and 20 bases stayed unmatched. From germline, CDR1 is SGDLS and CDR2 YYNGEE. The CDR3 runs 19 residues. CDR3 bases: TGTGCCAGCAGCCTCAACCCCCTAATAGCGGGGGGAGAAATTTACGAGCAGTACTTC. Protein product: CASSLNPLIAGGEIYEQYF.

This chain connects TRBV6-5 to TRBJ1-2, with 7 bases that match TRBD1. V shed 5 bases, J shed 6 bases, and the junction held 9 bases outside the gene matches. From germline, CDR1 is MNHEY and CDR2 SVGAGI. This CDR3 has 14 amino acids. In DNA form, the CDR3 reads TGTGCCAGCAGTAAGCAGGGGGGTAATGATGGCTACACCTTC. This encodes CASSKQGGNDGYTF.

This chain connects TRBV7-9 to TRBJ1-1; possibly TRBD1 for D (6 bases). Between the trimmed V and J ends, which lost 1 base and 1 base, there was a span of 10 bases. This CDR3 is 15 amino acids long. CDR1 SEHNR and CDR2 FQNEAQ come from the germline V gene (reference sequence). In DNA, the CDR3 is TGTGCCAGCAGCTTAGTGAGGGGGAGGAACACTGAAGCTTTCTTT. Translation gives CASSLVRGRNTEAFF. Full variable domain (outside the CDR3, taken from reference TRBV7-9 and TRBJ1-1): DTGVSQNPRHKITKRGQNVTFRCDPISEHNRLYWYRQTLGQGPEFLTYFQNEAQLEKSRLLSDRFSAERPKGSFSTLEIQRTEQGDSAMYLCASSLVRGRNTEAFFGQGTRLTVV.

A single count supports this clone. The genes are TRBV5-1 and TRBJ2-3; D is undetermined. Germline values: CDR1 SGHRS, CDR2 YFSETQ. Between the trimmed V and J ends, which lost 1 base and 5 bases, there was a span of 8 bases. This CDR3 spans 13 amino acids. In DNA, the CDR3 is TGCGCCAGCAGCTTGATCCTAGGAGATACGCAGTATTTT. It encodes CASSLILGDTQYF.

The V and J genes are TRBV28 and TRBJ1-2, with 11 bases fitting TRBD1. The ends lost 8 bases at V and 8 bases at J; junction bases unmatched: 13. From germline, CDR1 is MDHEN and CDR2 SYDVKM. The CDR3 contains 15 residues. Here the CDR3 reads CASERTGGEYSGYTF. CDR3 sequence (DNA): TGTGCCAGCGAGAGGACAGGGGGCGAGTATAGCGGCTACACCTTC.

This chain's CDR3 is CASSLGQGNYGYTF. CDR3 coding DNA: TGCGCCAGCAGCTTGGGACAGGGGAACTATGGCTACACCTTC. The chain combines TRBV5-1 with TRBJ1-2; 8 nucleotides line up with TRBD1. J lost 2 bases, V lost 0 bases, and 0 bases had no gene match. The length of the CDR3 is 14 residues. Germline CDR1 and CDR2: SGHRS and YFSETQ.

The CDR3 sequence is CASSLRTSGEQYF. The DNA for the CDR3 is TGTGCCAGCAGTTTAAGGACTAGCGGGGAGCAGTACTTC. The rearrangement links TRBV6-5 to TRBJ2-7, with 11 positions matching TRBD2. The CDR3 has 13 residues. Germline V gene sequence: CDR1 MNHEY, CDR2 SVGAGI. V lost 4 bases, J lost 7 bases, and 3 bases stayed unmatched.

This clone occurred once. The chain couples TRBV5-1 to TRBJ2-3; 8 nucleotides line up with TRBD1. With 5 bases clipped from V and 3 bases from J, the junction kept 5 bases outside the gene matches. The germline V gene encodes CDR1 SGHRS and CDR2 YFSETQ. The CDR3 contains 14 residues. This chain's CDR3 is CASSFQGATDTQYF. In nucleotides, the CDR3 is TGCGCCAGCAGTTTTCAGGGGGCAACAGATACGCAGTATTTT. The full variable domain, rest sourced from reference TRBV5-1 and TRBJ2-3, is KAGVTQTPRYLIKTRGQQVTLSCSPISGHRSVSWYQQTPGQGLQFLFEYFSETQRNKGNFPGRFSGRQFSNSRSEMNVSTLELGDSALYLCASSFQGATDTQYFGPGTRLTVL.

V is TRBV12-3 or TRBV12-4 and J is TRBJ1-3; tentatively, D is TRBD1 (6 bases). There are 13 residues in the CDR3. V lost 10 bases, J lost 0 bases, and 10 bases lay in between. The CDR3 protein is CAIRTASGNTIYF. The CDR3 DNA reads TGTGCCATCCGGACAGCCTCTGGAAACACCATATATTTT.

The chain links TRBV5-4 to TRBJ2-7; TRBD1 aligns across 8 bases. The V gene end was trimmed by 1 base and the J gene end by 5 bases; junction bases not matched to a gene: 5. This CDR3 contains 14 residues. CDR1 is SGHNT, CDR2 YYREEE, per germline (reference sequence). In DNA form, the CDR3 reads TGTGCCAGCAGCTTGCCCGGACAGGGCAACGAGCAGTACTTC. As protein: CASSLPGQGNEQYF.

This clone was counted a single time. The chain employs TRBV5-4 and TRBJ1-1, with 9 bases identical to TRBD1. V lost 4 bases to trimming and J lost 2 bases; unmatched junction nucleotides: 9. Germline CDR1 and CDR2: SGHNT and YYREEE (reference sequence). This CDR3 region has 16 residues. This chain's CDR3 is CASSSGQGNINTEAFF. The CDR3 DNA sequence: TGTGCCAGCAGCAGCGGACAGGGGAACATAAACACTGAAGCTTTCTTT.

J is TRBJ1-6 and V is TRBV19; 8 bases fit TRBD1. Germline CDR1 reads LNHDA; CDR2 reads SQIVND (reference sequence). CDR3 size: 14 residues. Trimming cost V 5 bases and J 5 bases; bases outside gene matches: 2. DNA for the CDR3: TGTGCCAGTAGTTACAGGGGGGATAATTCACCCCTCCACTTT. It codes for CASSYRGDNSPLHF.

The CDR3, as DNA: TGTGCCAGCAGTTTAACAGCGGGGACTGAAGCTTTCTTT. Translating it yields CASSLTAGTEAFF. The rearrangement uses TRBV28 and TRBJ1-1; D remains unclear. V dropped 2 bases and J dropped 5 bases, with 9 bases sitting between them. Germline lookup yields CDR1 MDHEN and CDR2 SYDVKM. This CDR3 region has 13 residues. Based on the CDR3 plus reference TRBV28 and TRBJ1-1, the full variable domain is DVKVTQSSRYLVKRTGEKVFLECVQDMDHENMFWYRQDPGLGLRLIYFSYDVKMKEKGDIPEGYSVSREKKERFSLILESASTNQTSMYLCASSLTAGTEAFFGQGTRLTVV.

The chain is built from TRBV5-6 and TRBJ2-7; 7 nucleotides match TRBD2. The CDR3 consists of 16 residues. Per germline, CDR1 SGHDT and CDR2 YYEEEE. V lost 1 base to trimming and J lost 1 base; unmatched junction nucleotides: 8. CDR3 nucleotides: TGTGCCAGCAGCTTGTCGTGGGGGGGTCCTTCCTACGAGCAGTACTTC. This sequence encodes CASSLSWGGPSYEQYF.